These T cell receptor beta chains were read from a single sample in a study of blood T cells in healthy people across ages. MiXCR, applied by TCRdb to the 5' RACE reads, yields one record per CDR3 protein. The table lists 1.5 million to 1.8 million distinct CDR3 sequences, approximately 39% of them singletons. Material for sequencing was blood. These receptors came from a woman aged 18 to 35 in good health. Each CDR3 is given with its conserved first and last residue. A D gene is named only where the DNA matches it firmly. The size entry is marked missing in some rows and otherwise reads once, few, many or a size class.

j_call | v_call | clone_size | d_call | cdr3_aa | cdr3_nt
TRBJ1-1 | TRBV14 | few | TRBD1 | CASSQDKGTGVNTEAFF | TGTGCCAGCAGCCAAGATAAAGGGACAGGGGTGAACACTGAAGCTTTCTTT
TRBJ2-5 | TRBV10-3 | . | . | CAISESSEETQYF | TGTGCCATCAGTGAGTCGTCGGAGGAGACCCAGTACTTC
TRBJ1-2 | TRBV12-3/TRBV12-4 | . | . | CASSYRVVDRYGYTF | TGTGCCAGCAGTTACCGGGTTGTGGACCGCTATGGCTACACCTTC
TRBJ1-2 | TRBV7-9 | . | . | CASSVGELSYGYTF | TGTGCCAGCAGCGTGGGGGAATTAAGCTATGGCTACACCTTC
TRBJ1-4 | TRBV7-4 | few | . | CASRHPTNEKLFF | TGTGCCAGCCGGCACCCAACTAATGAAAAACTGTTTTTT
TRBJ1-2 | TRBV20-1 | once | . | CSAREPGGGYTF | TGCAGTGCTAGAGAACCCGGTGGTGGCTACACCTTC
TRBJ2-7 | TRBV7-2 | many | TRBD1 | CASSLGGTGFSYEQYF | TGTGCCAGCAGCTTAGGAGGGACAGGGTTTTCCTACGAGCAGTACTTC
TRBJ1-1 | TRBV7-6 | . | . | CASSEWGHTEAFF | TGTGCCAGCAGCGAATGGGGACACACTGAAGCTTTCTTT
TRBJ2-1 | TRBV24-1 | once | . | CATSDFSHVSGNEQFF | TGTGCCACCAGTGATTTTTCCCACGTATCGGGGAATGAGCAGTTCTTC
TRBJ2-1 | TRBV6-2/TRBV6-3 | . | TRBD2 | CASSSPRPGLANEQFF | TGTGCCAGCAGTTCCCCGCGCCCGGGACTAGCTAATGAGCAGTTCTTC
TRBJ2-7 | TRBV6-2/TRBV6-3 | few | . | CASISTTGAYEQYF | TGTGCCAGCATCTCGACAACCGGAGCCTACGAGCAGTACTTC
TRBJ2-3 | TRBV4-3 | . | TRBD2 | CASAQGVAGVGDTQYF | TGCGCCAGCGCGCAGGGGGTAGCGGGAGTGGGAGATACGCAGTATTTT
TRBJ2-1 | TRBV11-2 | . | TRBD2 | CASSLGELAGSSYNEQFF | TGTGCCAGCAGCTTAGGGGAGCTAGCGGGTAGCTCCTACAATGAGCAGTTCTTC
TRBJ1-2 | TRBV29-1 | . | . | CRAEGAGAEGYTF | TGCAGAGCCGAAGGGGCAGGGGCGGAAGGCTACACCTTC
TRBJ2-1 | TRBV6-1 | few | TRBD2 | CATSPPGGLYEQFF | TGTGCCACCTCACCGCCGGGGGGGCTCTATGAGCAGTTCTTC
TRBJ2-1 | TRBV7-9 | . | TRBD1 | CASSRGQGSDNEQFF | TGTGCCAGCAGCCGGGGACAGGGTAGCGACAATGAGCAGTTCTTC
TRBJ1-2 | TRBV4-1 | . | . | CASNQEEGRVYGYTF | TGCGCCAGCAACCAAGAGGAGGGCAGGGTCTATGGCTACACCTTC
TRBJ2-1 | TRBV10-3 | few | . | CAISDRREEQFF | TGTGCCATCAGTGACCGCCGAGAGGAGCAGTTCTTC
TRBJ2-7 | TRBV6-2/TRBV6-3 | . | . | CASSLRWDGEQYF | TGTGCCAGCAGTTTGCGATGGGATGGTGAGCAGTACTTC
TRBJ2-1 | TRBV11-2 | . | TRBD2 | CASSVAGTSGSREQFF | TGTGCCAGCAGTGTTGCTGGCACTAGCGGGAGTCGCGAGCAGTTCTTC
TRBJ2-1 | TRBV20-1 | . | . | CSAGRTLTPLLEQFF | TGCAGTGCTGGACGGACTCTTACACCCCTTCTTGAGCAGTTCTTC
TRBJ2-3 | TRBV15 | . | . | CATSRARLSGSTDTQYF | TGTGCCACCAGCAGAGCTCGACTTAGCGGTAGCACAGATACGCAGTATTTT
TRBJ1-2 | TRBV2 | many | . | CASRQGYGYTF | TGTGCCAGCAGACAGGGCTATGGCTACACCTTC
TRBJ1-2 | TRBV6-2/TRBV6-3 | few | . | CASSPNPYGYTF | TGTGCCAGCAGCCCGAATCCTTATGGCTACACCTTC
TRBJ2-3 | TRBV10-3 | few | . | CAISAHGGLTDTQYF | TGTGCCATCAGTGCGCACGGGGGGCTAACAGATACGCAGTATTTT
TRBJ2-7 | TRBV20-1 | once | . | CSALQGLISYEQYF | TGCAGTGCCCTTCAGGGGCTCATCTCCTACGAGCAGTACTTC
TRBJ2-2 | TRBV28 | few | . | CASSLGDISGAGELFF | TGTGCCAGCAGTTTGGGGGACATCTCGGGTGCCGGGGAGCTGTTTTTT
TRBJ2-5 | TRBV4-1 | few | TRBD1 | CASSRDRGPYNEQYF | TGCGCCAGCAGCCGGGACAGGGGGCCCTACAATGAGCAGTACTTC
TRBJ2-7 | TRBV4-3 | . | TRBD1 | CASSQEMTGGYEQYF | TGCGCCAGCAGCCAAGAGATGACAGGGGGATACGAGCAGTACTTC
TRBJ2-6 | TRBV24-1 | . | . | CATSDRNTGYLSSGANVLTF | TGTGCCACCAGTGATCGAAACACGGGATACCTGAGCTCTGGGGCCAACGTCCTGACTTTC
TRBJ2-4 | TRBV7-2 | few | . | CASSFAGKAKNIQYF | TGTGCCAGCAGCTTCGCCGGTAAAGCCAAAAACATTCAGTACTTC
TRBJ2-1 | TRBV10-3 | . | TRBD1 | CAISEPGQGREQFF | TGTGCCATCAGCGAACCGGGACAGGGGCGCGAGCAGTTCTTC
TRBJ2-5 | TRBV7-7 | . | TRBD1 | CASSLDSGQGAWETQYF | TGTGCTAGCAGCTTAGATTCCGGACAGGGGGCTTGGGAGACCCAGTACTTC
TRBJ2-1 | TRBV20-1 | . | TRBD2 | CSAAPSGRFYEQFF | TGCAGTGCGGCACCCAGCGGGAGGTTTTATGAGCAGTTCTTC
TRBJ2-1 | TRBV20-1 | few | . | CSARALRGGIYNEQFF | TGCAGTGCTAGGGCTTTGAGGGGGGGTATCTACAATGAGCAGTTCTTC
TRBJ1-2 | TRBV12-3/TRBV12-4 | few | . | CASTHRGGEGYTF | TGTGCCAGCACACACCGAGGGGGTGAAGGCTACACCTTC
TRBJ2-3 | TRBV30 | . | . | CAWSAGRYTQYF | TGTGCCTGGAGTGCTGGCCGCTATACGCAGTATTTT
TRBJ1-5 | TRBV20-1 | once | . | CSAREPGLNQPQHF | TGCAGTGCTAGAGAACCGGGACTAAATCAGCCCCAGCATTTT
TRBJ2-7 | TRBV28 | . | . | CASIQAGTGSYEQYF | TGTGCCAGCATCCAAGCCGGGACGGGATCCTACGAGCAGTACTTC
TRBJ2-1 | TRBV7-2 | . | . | CASIFWGNEQFF | TGTGCCAGCATCTTCTGGGGGAATGAGCAGTTCTTC
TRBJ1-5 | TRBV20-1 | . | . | CSASRAVKQPQHF | TGCAGTGCTAGTCGGGCAGTTAAACAGCCCCAGCATTTT
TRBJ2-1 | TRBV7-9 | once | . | CASSLPSSDSYNEQFF | TGTGCCAGCAGCTTACCGTCTAGCGACTCCTACAATGAGCAGTTCTTC
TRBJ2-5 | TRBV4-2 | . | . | CASGERVQETQYF | TGTGCCAGCGGAGAGCGGGTCCAAGAGACCCAGTACTTC
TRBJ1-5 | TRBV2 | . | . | CASRPSPDTQHF | TGTGCCAGCAGACCCTCCCCAGATACGCAGCATTTT
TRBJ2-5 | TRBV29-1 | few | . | CSVDRVGETQYF | TGCAGCGTTGATAGGGTTGGGGAGACCCAGTACTTC
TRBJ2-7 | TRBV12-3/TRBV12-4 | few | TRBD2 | CASSARLAGLINSYNEQYF | TGTGCCAGCAGCGCCCGCCTAGCGGGACTGATTAACTCCTACAATGAGCAGTACTTC
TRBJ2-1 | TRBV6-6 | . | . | CASSYVGGSDEQFF | TGTGCCAGCAGTTACGTGGGGGGAAGTGATGAGCAGTTCTTC
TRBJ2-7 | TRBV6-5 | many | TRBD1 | CASSYSRDRGSYEQYF | TGTGCCAGCAGTTACTCGAGGGACAGGGGCTCCTACGAGCAGTACTTC